This TCR beta chain emerged from a study of blood T cells in healthy people across ages. A sample-barcoded 5' primer and a J-beta primer mix were used in a second PCR of about 7 to 12 cycles. MiXCR was run by TCRdb on the 5' RACE reads, yielding one entry per CDR3 protein. The sample includes under 1,000,000 distinct CDR3 sequences, roughly 35% seen only once; the top ten take over 10%. Unmatched junction bases numbered 11, after V lost 0 bases and J lost 4 bases. Germline lookup yields CDR1 SGHDN and CDR2 FVKESK. The CDR3 runs 17 residues. Isolated per sample were at least 7 million PBMCs. This receptor was taken from a man between 18 and 29 years old in good health. This chain uses TRBV14 with TRBJ2-5; 7 nucleotides line up with TRBD1. The sequencing input was blood. The CDR3 region has the DNA TGTGCCAGCAGCCAAGATATACGGCCGGGACAGTCAGAGACCCAGTACTTC. Protein product: CASSQDIRPGQSETQYF.